This T cell receptor beta chain came from a study of T cell clones after liver transplantation. Findings of the study overall: Conclusions were preliminary, with small, heterogeneous patient groups.

On this clone: Its antigen is still unknown.

With V trimmed by 5 bases and J by 6 bases, 9 bases remained unmatched. The germline gives CDR1 SGDLS, CDR2 YYNGEE. The CDR3 covers 15 residues. Generated by immunoSEQ multiplex PCR, the TCRdb table keeps only in-frame clones and is missing some. This sample has tens of thousands of clones, with 71% found just once. The sample was CD4+ T cells from blood, taken before liver transplant. The chain links TRBV9 to TRBJ2-2; 8 positions agree with TRBD1. The sequence derives from a human donor who received a liver transplant. The DNA for the CDR3 is TGTGCCAGCAGTTCAGGGGGCGCAGGTGCCGGGGAGCTGTTTTTT. This sequence encodes CASSSGGAGAGELFF.